This T cell receptor (beta chain) comes out of a study of blood T cell repertoires in COVID-19 (dated by TCRdb to 2019 to 2021). Background for the entire study: Collaborator samples came from the United States, Italy and Spain and covered acute and convalescent phases of COVID-19. Sample metadata almost always included a de-identified subject ID, COVID-19 status, age in years and sex. Where available, HLA class I and class II types were taken from metadata supplied by the sample provider and were not determined by assay-based typing. Samples came from the ongoing ImmuneRACE study (first 160 participants) plus 1,254 subjects from 6 global collaborators. The repertoires were released in a freely available public database meant as a resource for research on the immune response to SARS-CoV-2. The prospective study material was composed of cDNA or gDNA derived from T cells, B-cell-depleted T cells, or PBMCs. Deeply sampled blood TCRbeta repertoires from subjects exposed to, actively infected with, or recovered from COVID-19 were included in the dataset.

TCRbeta CDR3 regions were amplified from genomic DNA by means of the immunoSEQ Assay, a bias-controlled multiplex PCR. As for the original processing: The number of nucleated cells in each sample was estimated by amplification of reference gene primers within the assay. To quantify the absolute abundance of each unique TCRbeta CDR3 rearrangement, sequence reads were collapsed and filtered. For each sample, productive Simpson clonality was calculated by taking the square root of Simpson's diversity index across productive rearrangements. The table comes from immuneACCESS by way of TCRdb, which keeps in-frame sequences with V and J called. Part of the clones is missing from these tables; in studies checked, under half for an unresolved V gene and the rest for unknown reasons. The D gene and trimming were derived from the DNA, and the V and J assignments and clone size from that table. In all, the sample holds about 320,000 clones, and approximately 89% of those were seen once. The biggest ten clones account for roughly 1.7% of the sample.

As encoded in the germline V gene (reference sequence), CDR1 is MNHEY while CDR2 is SMNVEV. There are 12 amino acids in the CDR3, from cysteine to phenylalanine inclusive. Solely the CDR3 DNA is kept, with 36 bases framed from the first base. At one collaborating source in Seattle, patients were enrolled during active infection and were followed longitudinally through the course of disease. Whole blood was collected in K2EDTA tubes by collaborating institutions according to the institutions' own protocols. For TCRbeta analysis, collaborator samples were shipped as frozen whole blood, as isolated PBMCs, or as DNA extracted from either sample type. This clone was seen many times. The antigen this receptor binds is unknown. Mismatch with germline at one junction end may stem from a read error. Overall results and qualifications from the work: The quantity of clinical and demographic metadata differed by source and by participant and was supplied without curation.

The receptor comes from a woman in her thirties with COVID-19, enrolled during active disease. The sequenced sample consisted of peripheral blood. The sequence is built from TRBV27 and TRBJ2-4; a stretch of 11 junction bases matches TRBD1. The CDR3 sequence is CASSLWGTGGTF. The nucleotide sequence reads as follows: TGTGCCAGCAGTTTATGGGGGACAGGGGGAACTTTC.